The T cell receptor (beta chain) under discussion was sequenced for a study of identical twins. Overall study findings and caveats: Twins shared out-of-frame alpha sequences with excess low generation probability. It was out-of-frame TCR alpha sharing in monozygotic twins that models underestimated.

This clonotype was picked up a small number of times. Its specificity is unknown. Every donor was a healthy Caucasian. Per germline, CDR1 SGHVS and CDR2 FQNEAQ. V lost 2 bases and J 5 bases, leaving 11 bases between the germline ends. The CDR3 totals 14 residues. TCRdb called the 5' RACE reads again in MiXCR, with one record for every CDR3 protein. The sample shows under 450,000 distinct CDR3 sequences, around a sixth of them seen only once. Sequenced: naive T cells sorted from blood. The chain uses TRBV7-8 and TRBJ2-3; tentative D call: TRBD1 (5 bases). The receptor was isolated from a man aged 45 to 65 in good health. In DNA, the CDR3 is TGTGCCAGCAGCTTAAGGCAGGGTGGAGATACGCAGTATTTT. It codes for CASSLRQGGDTQYF.